These 25 T cell receptor beta chains came from one sample sequenced in a study of cytomegalovirus exposure and HLA in healthy donors. Researchers ran the PCR with 60 Vbeta and 13 Jbeta primers. The repertoire was sequenced with immunoSEQ multiplex PCR; TCRdb's copy has only in-frame clones and lacks some. The sample records about 95,000 clones, 75% to 85% being singletons. Sequenced input: PBMCs. All receptors derive from a man between 18 and 35 years old in good health and CMV-seropositive.

This clone was recorded a few times. The CDR3 region has the DNA TGTGCCAGCAGCCCCCGGGACAGGGACTATGGCTACACCTTC. Translation: CASSPRDRDYGYTF. This chain joins TRBV4-2 and TRBJ1-2, with 9 bases aligning to TRBD1. The CDR3 runs to 14 residues. Germline trimming cut 4 bases from V and 3 bases from J; bases unmatched to any gene: 3. Germline values: CDR1 LGHNA, CDR2 YNFKEQ.

This chain uses TRBV29-1 with TRBJ2-7, with 11 positions matching TRBD2. The germline gives CDR1 SQVTM, CDR2 ANQGSEA. The junction had 7 bases not matched to a gene; V was cut back by 6 bases and J by 0 bases. The length of the CDR3 is 15 residues. The CDR3 loop is CSVVLAGGFSYEQYF. The CDR3 region has the DNA TGCAGCGTGGTTCTAGCGGGGGGCTTCTCCTACGAGCAGTACTTC.

The rearrangement uses TRBV5-1 and TRBJ2-5, with 7 nucleotides matching TRBD1. With the DNA end fitting TRBJ2-7 better, the J assignment may be wrong. Per the germline V gene, CDR1 is SGHRS and CDR2 is YFSETQ. CDR3 length equals 13 residues. The CDR3, as DNA: TGCGCCAGCAAGGGACAGCACTCCTACGAGCAGTACTTC. It yields the protein CASKGQHSYEQYF.

This clone came up a few times. This chain connects TRBV2 to TRBJ1-2; unclear D gene. Germline values: CDR1 SNHLY, CDR2 FYNNEI. V was cut by 1 base and J by 2 bases, with 8 bases left in between. The CDR3 is made up of 14 amino acids. CDR3 in amino acids: CASSEDYGNYGYTF. The CDR3 nucleotides read TGTGCCAGCAGTGAAGATTACGGGAACTATGGCTACACCTTC.

This chain joins TRBV15 and TRBJ2-5, with a possible D match to TRBD1 (5 bases). The CDR3 sequence is 17 residues long. Germline V gene lookup returns CDR1 LNHNV and CDR2 YYDKDF (reference sequence). The V gene lost 0 bases and the J gene lost 3 bases, with 17 bases spanning the gap. CDR3 nucleotides: TGTGCCACCAGCAGAGATGTTTTAGGGGTGACCGAAGAGACCCAGTACTTC. It translates to CATSRDVLGVTEETQYF.

There are a few counts of this clone. The CDR3 DNA is TGTGCCAGCAGCTTACATGCAGGGTCGAGCTATGGCTACACCTTC. The encoded protein is CASSLHAGSSYGYTF. V usage is TRBV7-2 and J usage is TRBJ1-2, with D possibly matching TRBD1 (5 bases). CDR3 length: 15 residues. Germline V gene sequence: CDR1 SGHTA, CDR2 FQGNSA. V was cut by 2 bases and J by 4 bases, with 14 bases left in between.

The rearrangement links TRBV4-2 to TRBJ2-7; D possibly corresponds to TRBD1 (5 bases). The CDR3 is made up of 16 amino acids. Germline CDR1 LGHNA, CDR2 YNFKEQ. With 3 bases removed from V and 3 bases from J, the gap between germline ends came to 18 bases. The CDR3 sequence is CASSQSGAGFDYEQYF. CDR3 nucleotides: TGTGCCAGCAGCCAGTCTGGGGCAGGGTTCGACTACGAGCAGTACTTC.

This clone has a single count. V usage is TRBV2 and J usage is TRBJ1-4; D ambiguous. The V and J ends lost 5 bases and 6 bases respectively, with 4 bases between them. Germline values: CDR1 SNHLY, CDR2 FYNNEI. This CDR3 comprises 11 residues. This chain's CDR3 is CASSLDEKLFF. In DNA form, the CDR3 reads TGTGCCAGCAGTCTAGATGAAAAACTGTTTTTT. Supplemented by reference TRBV2 and TRBJ1-4, the full variable domain reads EPEVTQTPSHQVTQMGQEVILRCVPISNHLYFYWYRQILGQKVEFLVSFYNNEISEKSEIFDDQFSVERPDGSNFTLKIRSTKLEDSAMYFCASSLDEKLFFGSGTQLSVL.

V usage is TRBV9 and J usage is TRBJ2-7; TRBD2 is a possible D gene (5 bases). The CDR3 length is 12 residues. V was trimmed by 0 bases and J by 6 bases, leaving 7 bases between them. CDR1 is SGDLS, CDR2 YYNGEE, per germline. The CDR3 spells CASSVAEGEQYF. CDR3 DNA: TGTGCCAGCAGCGTAGCAGAGGGCGAGCAGTACTTC.

V and J are TRBV10-2 and TRBJ1-1, with 7 bases aligning to TRBD1. Trimming removed 4 bases from V and 5 bases from J; junction bases left unmatched: 7. Looked up from germline, CDR1 is WSHSY and CDR2 is SAAADI. The CDR3 contains 14 residues. The CDR3 is CASSVRGRGTEAFF. CDR3 nucleotide sequence: TGCGCCAGCAGTGTGAGGGGCAGGGGGACTGAAGCTTTCTTT.

There are a few counts of this clone. The chain carries TRBV6-1 and TRBJ1-2; D unresolved. Germline V gene data show CDR1 as MNHNS and CDR2 as SASEGT. V was cut by 7 bases and J by 4 bases, with 13 bases left in between. The CDR3 length is 13 residues. This chain's CDR3 is CASISGSSYGYTF. The CDR3, as DNA: TGTGCCAGCATATCCGGGTCGAGCTATGGCTACACCTTC.

The genes are TRBV27 and TRBJ2-2; 9 bases are shared with TRBD2. The CDR3 has 15 residues. Germline V gene sequence: CDR1 MNHEY, CDR2 SMNVEV (reference sequence). The ends lost 7 bases at V and 2 bases at J; junction bases unmatched: 5. The chain's CDR3 is CASTLSGGNTGELFF. The DNA for the CDR3 is TGTGCCAGCACTCTTAGCGGGGGTAACACCGGGGAGCTGTTTTTT.

The rearrangement uses TRBV28 and TRBJ2-3; a weak D match, TRBD2 (6 bases). Germline CDR1 reads MDHEN; CDR2 reads SYDVKM. V was cut by 8 bases and J by 5 bases, with 8 bases left in between. The CDR3 runs 11 residues. CDR3 sequence reads: CASGGGDTQYF. CDR3 coding DNA: TGTGCCAGCGGGGGAGGAGATACGCAGTATTTT.

The chain has TRBV9 and TRBJ2-7; 8 positions match TRBD1. The ends lost 2 bases at V and 0 bases at J; junction bases unmatched: 4. The CDR3 has 15 amino acids. Germline CDR1 SGDLS, CDR2 YYNGEE. In nucleotides, the CDR3 is TGTGCCAGCAGCGTGGGACAGGAGAGCTCCTACGAGCAGTACTTC. It encodes CASSVGQESSYEQYF.

This rearrangement joins TRBV5-1 to TRBJ2-2, with 8 bases identical to TRBD1. V lost 4 bases, J lost 4 bases, and 9 bases stayed unmatched. The CDR3 loop spans 16 amino acids. Looked up from germline, CDR1 is SGHRS and CDR2 is YFSETQ. CDR3 nucleotides: TGCGCCAGCAGCCCCCAGCAGGGGGCGGTCACCGGGGAGCTGTTTTTT. This sequence encodes CASSPQQGAVTGELFF.

The J gene is TRBJ2-5, the V gene TRBV5-1; 8 bases align to TRBD2. Germline V lookup: CDR1 SGHRS, CDR2 YFSETQ. The J segment lost 0 bases and the V segment lost 2 bases, leaving 3 bases of the junction unmatched. CDR3 length: 15 residues. The CDR3 protein is CASSFPGGYQETQYF. The CDR3, as DNA: TGCGCCAGCAGCTTCCCGGGGGGGTACCAAGAGACCCAGTACTTC. Using reference TRBV5-1 and TRBJ2-5 for the parts outside the CDR3, the full variable domain is KAGVTQTPRYLIKTRGQQVTLSCSPISGHRSVSWYQQTPGQGLQFLFEYFSETQRNKGNFPGRFSGRQFSNSRSEMNVSTLELGDSALYLCASSFPGGYQETQYFGPGTRLLVL.

The rearrangement joins TRBV10-3 to TRBJ1-2; D is ambiguous. Germline CDR1 reads ENHRY; CDR2 reads SYGVKD. The germline V and J ends were trimmed by 0 bases and 10 bases, with 15 bases remaining between them. This CDR3 is built from 14 residues. This chain's CDR3 is CAISESESGGVYTF. The CDR3 DNA is TGTGCCATCAGTGAGTCGGAGTCAGGAGGAGTCTACACCTTC.

The rearrangement joins TRBV7-2 to TRBJ2-1; TRBD1 might be the D (8 bases). The length of the CDR3 is 15 residues. Germline CDR1 and CDR2: SGHTA and FQGNSA. Trimming removed 3 bases at V and 7 bases at J, with 16 bases between. The chain's CDR3 is CASSLTGDGGNEQFF. CDR3 DNA: TGTGCCAGCAGCTTGACAGGGGACGGGGGGAATGAGCAGTTCTTC.

The rearrangement joins TRBV6-1 to TRBJ1-6, with 8 positions matching TRBD1. CDR1 is MNHNS, CDR2 SASEGT, per germline. With 6 bases clipped from V and 3 bases from J, the junction kept 4 bases outside the gene matches. CDR3 length equals 15 residues. CDR3 nucleotides: TGTGCCAGCAGCGTAACAGGGGGCTATAATTCACCCCTCCACTTT. Residues: CASSVTGGYNSPLHF.

This clone was recorded a few times. This chain joins TRBV5-5 and TRBJ2-7, with D tentatively TRBD2 (6 bases). V was cut by 5 bases and J by 3 bases, with 15 bases left in between. The CDR3 totals 14 residues. Germline values: CDR1 SGHKS, CDR2 YYEKEE (reference sequence). CDR3 bases: TGTGCCAGCAGACCGCCTGGGGGGAACTACGAGCAGTACTTC. It encodes CASRPPGGNYEQYF.

The J gene is TRBJ1-2, the V gene TRBV18, with D hard to call. Germline CDR1 and CDR2: KGHSH and LQKENI. Trimming stripped 2 bases from V and 6 bases from J, with 10 bases between. This CDR3 has 13 amino acids. The CDR3: CASSPSRSDGYTF. The CDR3 bases are TGTGCCAGCTCACCATCCCGGTCGGATGGCTACACCTTC.

In this sample, this clone turned up a few times. V usage is TRBV6-4 and J usage is TRBJ2-2; 7 bases match TRBD2. From germline, CDR1 is MRHNA and CDR2 SNTAGT. Unmatched junction bases numbered 0, after V lost 4 bases and J lost 1 base. The CDR3 is made up of 14 amino acids. CDR3: CASSVAGNTGELFF. CDR3 DNA sequence: TGTGCCAGCAGTGTAGCGGGGAACACCGGGGAGCTGTTTTTT.

The chain couples TRBV7-3 to TRBJ1-2, with 9 bases aligning to TRBD1. The germline V gene has CDR1 SGHTA and CDR2 FQGTGA. Germline trimming cut 5 bases from V and 6 bases from J; bases unmatched to any gene: 4. The CDR3 covers 13 residues. As DNA, the CDR3 is TGTGCCAGCAGCGCCGACAGGGGGGATGGCTACACCTTC. Translation: CASSADRGDGYTF.

The chain uses TRBV1 and TRBJ2-1; the DNA was not compared with TRBD2, the D call given in the table. TRBV1 is given as a pseudogene. The CDR3 length is 15 residues. Here the CDR3 DNA reads TGCACCAGCAGCCACGGGACTAGCGGGCACAATGAGCAGTTCTTC. It translates to CTSSHGTSGHNEQFF.

This sequence joins TRBV7-2 and TRBJ2-1; D may be TRBD1 (5 bases). V was pared by 3 bases and J by 6 bases, with 6 bases between. In germline, CDR1 is SGHTA, CDR2 FQGNSA. The CDR3 runs to 12 residues. This CDR3 reads CASSFRVNEQFF. CDR3 coding DNA: TGTGCCAGCAGCTTCAGGGTCAATGAGCAGTTCTTC.